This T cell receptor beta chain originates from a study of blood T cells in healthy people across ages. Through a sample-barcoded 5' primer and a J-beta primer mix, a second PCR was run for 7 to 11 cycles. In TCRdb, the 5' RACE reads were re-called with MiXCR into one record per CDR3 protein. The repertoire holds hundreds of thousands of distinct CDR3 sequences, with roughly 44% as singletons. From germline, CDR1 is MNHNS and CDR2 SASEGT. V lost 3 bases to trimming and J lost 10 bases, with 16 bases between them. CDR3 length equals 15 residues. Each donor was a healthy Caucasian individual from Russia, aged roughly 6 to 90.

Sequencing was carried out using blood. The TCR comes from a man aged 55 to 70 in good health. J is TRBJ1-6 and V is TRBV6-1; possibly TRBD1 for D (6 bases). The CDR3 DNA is TGTGCCAGCAGTGACCGGGACATCTTCCGCTCACCCCTCCACTTT. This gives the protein CASSDRDIFRSPLHF.